The 15 T cell receptor beta chains below come from one sample, sequenced in a study of cytomegalovirus exposure and HLA in healthy donors. Amplification used 60 Vbeta primers and 13 Jbeta primers. Assay used: immunoSEQ multiplex PCR; TCRdb lists only in-frame clones, some missing. This table holds 150,000 to 200,000 clones, about 13% found once. The sequenced sample was PBMCs. The receptors shown here come from a man aged 45-65 years in good health and CMV-seropositive.

The chain employs TRBV5-1 and TRBJ2-7, with D unclear. V gave up 0 bases and J gave up 2 bases, with 6 bases separating them. The CDR3 length is 13 residues. In germline, CDR1 is SGHRS, CDR2 YFSETQ. The CDR3 sequence is CASSLDPAYEQYF. CDR3 coding DNA: TGCGCCAGCAGCTTGGATCCAGCCTACGAGCAGTACTTC.

This clone was seen more than once but under ten times. The V call is TRBV5-1, the J call TRBJ2-1, with D tentatively TRBD2 (6 bases). The V gene's germline CDR1 is SGHRS and CDR2 YFSETQ. The CDR3 runs to 14 residues. V was pared by 4 bases and J by 0 bases, with 8 bases between. CDR3 DNA sequence: TGCGCCAGCAGCGAGGGACTCTCCTACAATGAGCAGTTCTTC. Translated: CASSEGLSYNEQFF.

The table lists this clone with many counts. This chain links TRBV13 with TRBJ2-3, with a weak D call TRBD1 (6 bases). The CDR3 loop spans 16 amino acids. Germline V lookup: CDR1 PRHDT, CDR2 FYEKMQ (reference sequence). Between the trimmed V and J ends, which lost 2 bases and 2 bases, there was a span of 14 bases. The CDR3 coding sequence is TGTGCCAGCAGCTTAAGGTCGGACAGTGACACAGATACGCAGTATTTT. Encoded protein: CASSLRSDSDTDTQYF.

J is TRBJ1-2 and V is TRBV7-9, with D unresolved. V lost 5 bases and J 5 bases, leaving 12 bases between the germline ends. CDR3 length: 13 residues. Germline-derived CDR1 and CDR2 are SEHNR and FQNEAQ (reference sequence). For the CDR3, the DNA is TGTGCCAGCAGCCCAGTGGCAGTATATGGCTACACCTTC. Its protein is CASSPVAVYGYTF.

The chain uses TRBV6-5 and TRBJ2-7; D is possibly TRBD1 (5 bases). V gave up 2 bases and J gave up 2 bases, with 7 bases separating them. The CDR3 contains 13 residues. The V gene's germline CDR1 is MNHEY and CDR2 SVGAGI. In DNA form, the CDR3 reads TGTGCCAGCAGTTACGGGGCTACCTACGAGCAGTACTTC. Encoded protein: CASSYGATYEQYF.

In its sample, this clone was seen a few times. Other nucleotide sequences in the sample specify the same CDR3. The chain links TRBV27 to TRBJ1-5; tentative D call: TRBD1 (5 bases). CDR1 and CDR2 from the germline V gene are MNHEY and SMNVEV (reference sequence). The CDR3 runs to 14 residues. V was cut by 4 bases and J by 0 bases, with 7 bases left in between. The CDR3 here is CASSYGGSNQPQHF. CDR3 bases: TGTGCCAGCAGTTACGGGGGTAGCAATCAGCCCCAGCATTTT.

The V gene is TRBV5-1, the J gene TRBJ2-1; 10 bases match TRBD2. V lost 4 bases and J lost 10; bases outside the gene matches: 8. CDR1 is SGHRS, CDR2 YFSETQ, per germline. This CDR3 has 14 residues. CDR3 coding DNA: TGCGCCAGCAGCATAAGCGGGGGGGCGGACGAGCAGTTCTTC. Its translation: CASSISGGADEQFF.

The sample holds a few counts of this clone. The chain couples TRBV9 to TRBJ2-1; D might be TRBD1 (5 bases). Germline V gives CDR1 SGDLS, CDR2 YYNGEE. CDR3 length: 16 amino acids. V lost 0 bases to trimming and J lost 4 bases, with 14 bases between them. The CDR3: CASSVDLGPVYNEQFF. The CDR3 DNA is TGTGCCAGCAGCGTAGATCTGGGGCCCGTTTACAATGAGCAGTTCTTC.

The rearrangement uses TRBV5-4 and TRBJ2-3; D remains ambiguous. Germline loops: CDR1 SGHNT, CDR2 YYREEE (reference sequence). Trimming removed 2 bases at V and 4 bases at J, with 5 bases between. The CDR3 spans 12 residues. CDR3: CASSLEADTQYF. The CDR3 DNA reads as TGTGCCAGCAGCTTAGAGGCAGATACGCAGTATTTT.

This clone showed up just a few times. V and J are TRBV5-6 and TRBJ1-2, with 7 bases lining up with TRBD1. Germline V CDR1 and CDR2: SGHDT, YYEEEE. With 3 bases clipped from V and 2 bases from J, the junction kept 7 bases outside the gene matches. The CDR3 covers 15 residues. CDR3 coding DNA: TGTGCCAGCAGCTCCATCGACAGGGAAAACTATGGCTACACCTTC. The encoded protein is CASSSIDRENYGYTF.

V is TRBV5-1 and J is TRBJ2-7, with a possible D match to TRBD2 (7 bases). V shed 4 bases and J shed 3 bases, with 17 bases lying between them. This CDR3 spans 15 amino acids. The germline CDR1 and CDR2 sequences are SGHRS and YFSETQ. The CDR3 nucleotides are TGCGCCAGCAGCCCGCAATCGGGGGGCTACTACGAGCAGTACTTC. Translating gives CASSPQSGGYYEQYF. Using reference TRBV5-1 and TRBJ2-7 for the parts outside the CDR3, the full variable domain is KAGVTQTPRYLIKTRGQQVTLSCSPISGHRSVSWYQQTPGQGLQFLFEYFSETQRNKGNFPGRFSGRQFSNSRSEMNVSTLELGDSALYLCASSPQSGGYYEQYFGPGTRLTVT.

The table lists this clone with a few counts. This rearrangement joins TRBV27 to TRBJ2-7, with TRBD2 identical over 7 bases. From germline, CDR1 is MNHEY and CDR2 SMNVEV (reference sequence). The CDR3 contains 15 residues. V was pared by 2 bases and J by 2 bases, with 6 bases of the junction left unmatched. This CDR3 is CASSLKSSGAYEQYF. The CDR3, as DNA: TGTGCCAGCAGTTTAAAGTCTAGCGGTGCCTACGAGCAGTACTTC.

The sample holds a few counts of this clone. V is TRBV18 and J is TRBJ1-1, with TRBD1 matching 8 bases. The V and J ends lost 3 bases and 0 bases, in that order; junction bases with no gene match: 9. The germline V gene encodes CDR1 KGHSH and CDR2 LQKENI. CDR3 size: 17 residues. CDR3 sequence reads: CASSPAGTGSLNTEAFF. The CDR3 DNA reads TGTGCCAGCTCACCGGCCGGGACAGGAAGTTTGAACACTGAAGCTTTCTTT.

V gene TRBV9 combines with J gene TRBJ1-2; a possible D gene is TRBD1 (5 bases). Germline loops: CDR1 SGDLS, CDR2 YYNGEE. The ends were cut back, 6 bases at V and 2 bases at J, with 17 bases in the middle. The CDR3 consists of 15 residues. CDR3 region: CASTLEEGPNYGYTF. CDR3 bases: TGTGCCAGCACCCTAGAGGAGGGACCAAACTATGGCTACACCTTC.

V usage is TRBV28 and J usage is TRBJ1-1, with D perhaps TRBD1 (5 bases). The V end lost 7 bases, the J end lost 0 bases, and 9 bases lay between the germline ends. The CDR3 is 13 residues long. Germline V CDR1 and CDR2: MDHEN, SYDVKM. The CDR3 nucleotides are TGTGCCAGCACGACAGTTCTGAACACTGAAGCTTTCTTT. This codes for CASTTVLNTEAFF.